What follows are 24 T cell receptor beta chains derived from one specimen sequenced in a study of blood T cells in healthy people across ages. With a J-beta primer mix and a sample-barcoded 5' primer, a second PCR ran about 6 to 11 cycles. TCRdb fed the 5' RACE reads into MiXCR, producing one record per CDR3 protein. There are about a million distinct CDR3 sequences in the sample; about 51% occur only once, and about a fifth lies in the top ten. What was sequenced was blood. Receptor source: a woman aged 60-75 years in good health.

V and J are TRBV24-1 and TRBJ2-2; D is perhaps TRBD1 or TRBD2 (5 bases each). In germline, CDR1 is KGHDR, CDR2 SFDVKD. V was clipped by 8 bases and J by 5 bases, with 14 bases between them. CDR3 length equals 14 residues. CDR3 amino acids: CATNPGRMTGELFF. CDR3 nucleotides: TGTGCCACCAACCCGGGACGGATGACCGGGGAGCTGTTTTTT.

The chain couples TRBV15 to TRBJ1-1, with TRBD1 matching 8 bases. V was clipped by 1 base and J by 0 bases; unmatched bases: 7. CDR3 size: 17 residues. Germline V gene sequence: CDR1 LNHNV, CDR2 YYDKDF (reference sequence). The CDR3 coding sequence is TGTGCCACCAGCAGAGTCCGTTACAGGGGGATGAACACTGAAGCTTTCTTT. It encodes CATSRVRYRGMNTEAFF.

A few counts support this clonotype. The chain couples TRBV5-6 to TRBJ2-5; 10 nucleotides agree with TRBD2. Unmatched junction bases numbered 19, after V lost 4 bases and J lost 7 bases. The CDR3 loop spans 18 amino acids. Per germline, CDR1 SGHDT and CDR2 YYEEEE. The CDR3 spells CASSPGLAVPTRPGTQYF. The CDR3 bases are TGTGCCAGCAGCCCTGGACTAGCGGTCCCGACCCGTCCGGGGACCCAGTACTTC.

Comments on this clonotype: A single base separates this from a much larger clone, so it may be a read error. As DNA, the CDR3 is TGTGCCAGCAGACCTCAAACAGGGGACCTTGGGGCCAACGTCCTGACTTTC. Its translation: CASRPQTGDLGANVLTF. This rearrangement joins TRBV7-6 to TRBJ2-6, with 7 bases identical to TRBD1. The CDR3 spans 17 residues. V shed 6 bases, J shed 3 bases, and the junction held 11 bases outside the gene matches. From germline, CDR1 is SGHVS and CDR2 FNYEAQ.

This chain joins TRBV5-1 and TRBJ1-1; D not resolved. This CDR3 has 15 residues. V shed 4 bases and J shed 2 bases, with 15 bases lying between them. The germline V gene has CDR1 SGHRS and CDR2 YFSETQ. For the CDR3, the DNA is TGCGCCAGCAGCGCGGACCAGATGACAAACACTGAAGCTTTCTTT. The encoded protein is CASSADQMTNTEAFF.

This clonotype appeared a few times. An end of the junction differs from the germline gene, which may be a read error. The chain carries TRBV28 and TRBJ2-3, with a tentative D call TRBD1 (6 bases). The CDR3 sequence is 14 residues long. The germline V gene has CDR1 MDHEN and CDR2 SYDVKM. Here the CDR3 DNA reads TGTGCCAGCAGTTTAAGCTGGGAGACAGGTACGCAGTATTTT. Its protein is CASSLSWETGTQYF.

This clonotype has only a few counts. The V and J genes are TRBV6-6 and TRBJ1-5; a weak D match, TRBD1 (5 bases). The CDR3 totals 16 residues. V was pared by 5 bases and J by 5 bases, with 19 bases between. Germline V CDR1 and CDR2: MNHNY, SVGAGI (reference sequence). The CDR3 loop is CASSPRPRREDQPQHF. For the CDR3, the DNA is TGTGCCAGCAGTCCACGGCCGCGCAGGGAGGATCAGCCCCAGCATTTT.

The chain recombines TRBV20-1 with TRBJ2-3, with D possibly TRBD2 on 5 matching bases. Germline V gene data show CDR1 as DFQATT and CDR2 as SNEGSKA (reference sequence). Trimming shortened V by 3 bases and J by 2 bases, and 12 bases separated the two germline ends. This CDR3 spans 14 amino acids. This CDR3 reads CSASREGFTDTQYF. CDR3 nucleotide sequence: TGCAGTGCTAGTCGCGAGGGATTCACAGATACGCAGTATTTT.

The chain joins TRBV7-2 to TRBJ1-6; D uncertain. The V gene lost 7 bases and the J gene lost 10 bases, with 11 bases spanning the gap. This CDR3 region has 12 residues. Germline assignment: CDR1 SGHTA and CDR2 FQGNSA. The CDR3 loop reads CASTPLLSPLHF. The CDR3 bases are TGTGCCAGCACCCCCTTGCTGTCACCCCTCCACTTT.

The chain joins TRBV20-1 to TRBJ2-5; D is perhaps TRBD2 (5 bases). The CDR3 contains 14 residues. Germline CDR1 is DFQATT and CDR2 is SNEGSKA (reference sequence). The ends were cut back, 5 bases at V and 0 bases at J, with 13 bases in the middle. The CDR3 coding sequence is TGCAGTGCTCGCCCCGAGGACTACCAAGAGACCCAGTACTTC. It encodes CSARPEDYQETQYF.

The chain recombines TRBV5-1 with TRBJ2-1, with D uncertain. Germline V CDR1 and CDR2: SGHRS, YFSETQ. V was shortened by 2 bases and J by 4 bases, with 13 bases between the two germline ends. This CDR3 region has 15 residues. The CDR3 nucleotides are TGCGCCAGCAGCTTCGACCCAGCTGGATACAATGAGCAGTTCTTC. It translates to CASSFDPAGYNEQFF.

This chain links TRBV24-1 with TRBJ2-2; 8 positions match TRBD1. CDR3 length: 17 residues. The germline V gene encodes CDR1 KGHDR and CDR2 SFDVKD. The junction had 6 bases not matched to a gene; V was cut back by 2 bases and J by 2 bases. The CDR3 coding sequence is TGTGCCACCAGTGATTGGCATGACAGGGGTAACACCGGGGAGCTGTTTTTT. Translated: CATSDWHDRGNTGELFF.

The sample holds one count of this clonotype. This sequence joins TRBV7-9 and TRBJ2-1; 11 positions agree with TRBD2. CDR1 and CDR2 (germline): SEHNR, FQNEAQ (reference sequence). J lost 6 bases, V lost 5 bases, and 6 bases had no gene match. This CDR3 contains 15 residues. The CDR3 protein is CASSHRGLAGNEQFF. CDR3 nucleotides: TGTGCCAGCAGCCACCGAGGACTAGCGGGCAATGAGCAGTTCTTC.

J is TRBJ2-7 and V is TRBV5-1; the D is unclear. CDR3 length: 13 residues. Trimming shortened V by 2 bases and J by 2 bases, and 8 bases separated the two germline ends. Germline CDR1 reads SGHRS; CDR2 reads YFSETQ. This CDR3 reads CASSLVTTYEQYF. CDR3 in DNA: TGCGCCAGCAGCTTAGTCACGACCTACGAGCAGTACTTC.

The chain joins TRBV7-2 to TRBJ2-1, with TRBD2 identical over 7 bases. Germline V gene sequence: CDR1 SGHTA, CDR2 FQGNSA. After removal of 8 bases from V and 6 bases from J, the junction contained 13 bases not matched to a gene. This CDR3 is 15 amino acids long. The CDR3 DNA reads TGTGCCAGCTCCCTTCAGCGGGGCCTCCTCAATGAGCAGTTCTTC. It is translated as CASSLQRGLLNEQFF.

There are a few counts of this clonotype. The rearrangement links TRBV7-2 to TRBJ2-1; D not resolved. V gave up 6 bases and J gave up 2 bases, with 11 bases separating them. This CDR3 spans 14 amino acids. Germline CDR1 and CDR2: SGHTA and FQGNSA. CDR3 nucleotide sequence: TGTGCCAGCAGGCCCGGTCTAACCTACAATGAGCAGTTCTTC. As protein: CASRPGLTYNEQFF.

This chain links TRBV5-6 with TRBJ2-2; perhaps TRBD1 as D (5 bases). The CDR3 contains 15 residues. V was shortened by 1 base and J by 4 bases, with 11 bases between the two germline ends. Looked up from germline, CDR1 is SGHDT and CDR2 is YYEEEE. The CDR3 loop reads CASSLLQVGTGELFF. CDR3 coding DNA: TGTGCCAGCAGCTTGTTACAGGTTGGCACCGGGGAGCTGTTTTTT.

This chain links TRBV20-1 with TRBJ2-3, with 7 bases aligning to TRBD2. Trimming took 6 bases from V and 1 from J; bases not matched to a gene: 10. The CDR3 is made up of 15 amino acids. Germline V lookup: CDR1 DFQATT, CDR2 SNEGSKA (reference sequence). CDR3 nucleotide sequence: TGCAGTGCACCCTCGGGGCGGGAGCGCACAGATACGCAGTATTTT. Its protein is CSAPSGRERTDTQYF.

This clonotype was seen only once. V is TRBV28 and J is TRBJ1-2, with 8 bases lining up with TRBD1. The CDR3 sequence is 14 residues long. The J segment lost 5 bases and the V segment lost 8 bases, leaving 10 bases of the junction unmatched. Germline V gives CDR1 MDHEN, CDR2 SYDVKM. Here the CDR3 reads CASGPGTGLYGYTF. The CDR3 region has the DNA TGTGCCAGCGGACCCGGGACAGGACTGTATGGCTACACCTTC.

This rearrangement joins TRBV15 to TRBJ1-2, with a weak D call TRBD1 (5 bases). This CDR3 has 14 amino acids. Germline lookup yields CDR1 LNHNV and CDR2 YYDKDF (reference sequence). V shed 1 base and J shed 4 bases, with 10 bases lying between them. The CDR3 reads CATSRVYDSYGYTF. The CDR3 bases are TGTGCCACCAGCAGAGTGTACGACAGCTATGGCTACACCTTC.

This clonotype was counted only a few times. The genes are TRBV4-1 and TRBJ2-1; D unclear. Between the trimmed V and J ends, which lost 5 bases and 7 bases, there was a span of 18 bases. The CDR3 spans 15 residues. Looked up from germline, CDR1 is MGHRA and CDR2 is YSYEKL. DNA for the CDR3: TGCGCCAGCAGCTTAGACCGCGCTCTTGCTAATGAGCAGTTCTTC. This encodes CASSLDRALANEQFF.

This clonotype occurred a few times. The chain joins TRBV7-2 to TRBJ2-5; either TRBD1 or TRBD2 may fit D (6 bases each). V was trimmed by 1 base and J by 5 bases, leaving 11 bases between them. The CDR3 totals 14 residues. Germline CDR1 and CDR2: SGHTA and FQGNSA. The CDR3, as DNA: TGTGCCAGCAGCTTAGAAGGGGGGATGGAGACCCAGTACTTC. It codes for CASSLEGGMETQYF.

The rearrangement uses TRBV29-1 and TRBJ2-7; D could derive from TRBD1 or TRBD2 (6 bases each). The last part of the DNA fits TRBJ2-5 better; the J call may be wrong. Per the germline V gene, CDR1 is SQVTM and CDR2 is ANQGSEA. This CDR3 contains 15 residues. The CDR3 bases are TGCAGCGTTGATATTTTAGGGGGGATCCGGGAGACCCAGTACTTC. Translating it yields CSVDILGGIRETQYF.

In this sample, this clonotype turned up a few times. V and J are TRBV7-9 and TRBJ1-2, with D possibly being TRBD1 (5 bases). CDR3 length equals 14 residues. CDR1 and CDR2 (germline): SEHNR, FQNEAQ (reference sequence). The ends were cut back, 5 bases at V and 7 bases at J, with 17 bases in the middle. The CDR3 region has the DNA TGTGCCAGCAGCGCTCCCGGGGAGGGGTTTGGCTACACCTTC. Its protein product is CASSAPGEGFGYTF.